Presented here are 25 T cell receptor beta chains from one specimen sequenced in a study of blood T cell dynamics during melanoma immunotherapy. Time point described: pre-treatment baseline. Method: immunoSEQ multiplex PCR; TCRdb's copy keeps in-frame clones and lacks some. The sample comprises about 10,000 clones, 70% to 90% of which are singletons, and about a tenth rests with the top ten. The sequencing used blood, collected from a patient treated with checkpoint blockade. These receptor sequences come from a human donor with melanoma.

The genes are TRBV5-1 and TRBJ2-1, with 7 bases lining up with TRBD2. The junction had 13 bases not matched to a gene; V was cut back by 0 bases and J by 7 bases. This CDR3 has 17 residues. Germline-derived CDR1 and CDR2 are SGHRS and YFSETQ. CDR3 coding DNA: TGCGCCAGCAGCTTGGTCGTGGCGGGGGAGGGGAAAAATGAGCAGTTCTTC. This gives the protein CASSLVVAGEGKNEQFF.

V usage is TRBV4-2 and J usage is TRBJ2-3, with TRBD2 matching over 7 bases. Losses at the gene ends were 4 bases for V and 4 bases for J; bases not matched to a gene: 11. The germline V gene has CDR1 LGHNA and CDR2 YNFKEQ. The CDR3 is 16 amino acids. The CDR3 DNA reads TGTGCCAGCAGCCCATTAGCGGGTGAAGGGGCAGATACGCAGTATTTT. Its protein product is CASSPLAGEGADTQYF.

The chain employs TRBV5-6 and TRBJ2-1; 12 nucleotides align to TRBD2. V lost 0 bases and J lost 2; bases outside the gene matches: 3. The CDR3 extends over 17 amino acids. CDR1 is SGHDT, CDR2 YYEEEE, per germline. The CDR3 DNA is TGTGCCAGCAGCTTGGTTACTAGCGGGAGGACCTACAATGAGCAGTTCTTC. Its protein product is CASSLVTSGRTYNEQFF.

V gene TRBV11-3 combines with J gene TRBJ2-2, with 7 bases lining up with TRBD1. V lost 5 bases and J lost 6; bases outside the gene matches: 6. Per germline, CDR1 SGHNT and CDR2 YENEEA. The CDR3 has 14 residues. CDR3 in amino acids: CASSTYRGAGELFF. The CDR3 bases are TGTGCCAGCAGCACGTACAGGGGTGCCGGGGAGCTGTTTTTT.

The chain has TRBV9 and TRBJ1-3; D perhaps matches TRBD1 (5 bases). The CDR3 is 15 residues long. V lost 0 bases to trimming and J lost 4 bases, with 11 bases between them. CDR1 is SGDLS, CDR2 YYNGEE, per germline. CDR3 sequence reads: CASSVENGGGNTIYF. For the CDR3, the DNA is TGTGCCAGCAGCGTAGAAAACGGGGGAGGAAACACCATATATTTT.

V usage is TRBV28 and J usage is TRBJ1-2; TRBD1 might be the D (5 bases). This CDR3 is built from 14 residues. Germline V gives CDR1 MDHEN, CDR2 SYDVKM. V was clipped by 5 bases and J by 8 bases, with 18 bases between them. In DNA form, the CDR3 reads TGTGCCAGCAGTCCACCCGGGACGGTCCGGGGCTACACCTTC. This translates into CASSPPGTVRGYTF.

This chain joins TRBV6-5 and TRBJ2-7, with D perhaps matching TRBD1 or TRBD2 (5 bases each). CDR3 size: 14 residues. V shed 5 bases and J shed 12 bases, with 23 bases lying between them. Germline V gives CDR1 MNHEY, CDR2 SVGAGI. Here the CDR3 DNA reads TGTGCCAGCAGTCAAAATGGGGTTGACAGCGGCTGGTACTTC. This translates into CASSQNGVDSGWYF.

This chain connects TRBV27 to TRBJ1-2; 8 positions agree with TRBD1. V shed 0 bases and J 4 bases; nucleotides not matched to a gene: 4. The CDR3 totals 15 residues. Germline loops: CDR1 MNHEY, CDR2 SMNVEV (reference sequence). DNA of the CDR3: TGTGCCAGCAGTTTATCGAACAGGGGGTCCTATGGCTACACCTTC. It yields the protein CASSLSNRGSYGYTF.

The chain joins TRBV7-9 to TRBJ1-1; TRBD1 matches 10 bases. The V gene's germline CDR1 is SEHNR and CDR2 FQNEAQ (reference sequence). CDR3 length equals 16 residues. The junction had 11 bases not matched to a gene; V was cut back by 5 bases and J by 5 bases. The CDR3 is CASSPALTGGRTEAFF. The CDR3 coding sequence is TGTGCCAGCAGCCCCGCCTTGACAGGGGGCCGGACTGAAGCTTTCTTT.

This clone was counted only a few times. The V and J genes are TRBV19 and TRBJ1-2; 10 bases are shared with TRBD1. CDR1 and CDR2 (germline): LNHDA, SQIVND (reference sequence). V trimming: 6 bases; J trimming: 2 bases; junction bases outside the gene matches: 12. This CDR3 has 17 residues. This CDR3 reads CASRGVDRGSMNYGYTF. The CDR3 nucleotides are TGTGCCAGTAGAGGCGTGGACAGGGGGTCCATGAACTATGGCTACACCTTC.

J is TRBJ1-2 and V is TRBV2; 9 nucleotides align to TRBD1. Germline assignment: CDR1 SNHLY and CDR2 FYNNEI. Germline trimming cut 6 bases from V and 6 bases from J; bases unmatched to any gene: 11. The length of the CDR3 is 15 residues. CDR3 sequence reads: CASRTLRDRVDGYTF. Here the CDR3 DNA reads TGTGCCAGCAGGACGCTGCGGGACAGGGTAGATGGCTACACCTTC. The variable domain in full, completed from reference TRBV2 and TRBJ1-2, reads EPEVTQTPSHQVTQMGQEVILRCVPISNHLYFYWYRQILGQKVEFLVSFYNNEISEKSEIFDDQFSVERPDGSNFTLKIRSTKLEDSAMYFCASRTLRDRVDGYTFGSGTRLTVV.

This clone was observed once. The chain employs TRBV5-1 and TRBJ1-1; 10 bases are shared with TRBD1. V shed 4 bases and J 6 bases; nucleotides not matched to a gene: 9. The CDR3 has 15 residues. CDR1 SGHRS and CDR2 YFSETQ come from the germline V gene. CDR3: CASSPGDRGGAEAFF. CDR3 nucleotide sequence: TGCGCCAGCAGCCCTGGGGACAGGGGAGGCGCTGAAGCTTTCTTT. The full variable domain, rest sourced from reference TRBV5-1 and TRBJ1-1, is KAGVTQTPRYLIKTRGQQVTLSCSPISGHRSVSWYQQTPGQGLQFLFEYFSETQRNKGNFPGRFSGRQFSNSRSEMNVSTLELGDSALYLCASSPGDRGGAEAFFGQGTRLTVV.

The gene calls are TRBV27 and TRBJ1-1; D not resolved. Trimming pared 1 base from V and 1 base from J, leaving 7 bases between. The germline V gene has CDR1 MNHEY and CDR2 SMNVEV (reference sequence). This CDR3 is 14 amino acids long. This chain's CDR3 is CASSLLGANTEAFF. The CDR3 coding sequence is TGTGCCAGCAGTTTATTAGGAGCGAACACTGAAGCTTTCTTT.

The genes are TRBV6-1 and TRBJ2-7; weak D call: TRBD2 (6 bases). There are 14 residues in the CDR3. The V gene's germline CDR1 is MNHNS and CDR2 SASEGT. V gave up 5 bases and J gave up 6 bases, with 17 bases separating them. The CDR3 protein is CASSSFSGLREQYF. CDR3 coding DNA: TGTGCCAGCAGTAGTTTCAGCGGGCTGCGCGAGCAGTACTTC.

V and J are TRBV27 and TRBJ2-1; 11 positions agree with TRBD2. CDR1 is MNHEY and CDR2 is SMNVEV in the germline V gene (reference sequence). The length of the CDR3 is 15 residues. V lost 6 bases, J lost 4 bases, and 5 bases stayed unmatched. CDR3 in amino acids: CASRTSGGRYNEQFF. The CDR3 DNA follows: TGTGCCAGCAGAACTAGCGGGGGTCGTTACAATGAGCAGTTCTTC.

The rearrangement links TRBV13 to TRBJ2-7, with 7 bases matching TRBD2. Germline values: CDR1 PRHDT, CDR2 FYEKMQ (reference sequence). V was clipped by 5 bases and J by 3 bases; unmatched bases: 7. This CDR3 contains 14 residues. This CDR3 is CASSLPGGSYEQYF. CDR3 nucleotides: TGTGCCAGCAGCCTCCCCGGGGGGAGCTACGAGCAGTACTTC. The full variable domain, its missing parts supplied by reference TRBV13 and TRBJ2-7, is AAGVIQSPRHLIKEKRETATLKCYPIPRHDTVYWYQQGPGQDPQFLISFYEKMQSDKGSIPDRFSAQQFSDYHSELNMSSLELGDSALYFCASSLPGGSYEQYFGPGTRLTVT.

J is TRBJ2-3 and V is TRBV4-1; D unclear. Germline V lookup: CDR1 MGHRA, CDR2 YSYEKL. The CDR3 is made up of 13 amino acids. V lost 0 bases and J lost 8, with 9 bases in between. DNA of the CDR3: TGCGCCAGCAGCCAAGAGCCGACGGGTACGCAGTATTTT. Translating gives CASSQEPTGTQYF.

The V and J genes are TRBV19 and TRBJ2-1, with D unresolved. Trimming pared 7 bases from V and 0 bases from J, leaving 13 bases between. The CDR3 loop spans 15 amino acids. CDR1 is LNHDA, CDR2 SQIVND, per germline (reference sequence). CDR3 sequence reads: CASKGMRSSYNEQFF. The CDR3, as DNA: TGTGCCAGTAAGGGCATGAGGAGCTCCTACAATGAGCAGTTCTTC.

The rearrangement uses TRBV11-2 and TRBJ2-7, with 9 bases matching TRBD1. The germline CDR1 and CDR2 sequences are SGHAT and FQNNGV. The CDR3 covers 14 residues. With V trimmed by 3 bases and J by 4 bases, 4 bases remained unmatched. In nucleotides, the CDR3 is TGTGCCAGCAGCTTGGGGACAGGGACGTACGAGCAGTACTTC. It codes for CASSLGTGTYEQYF.

This chain connects TRBV6-1 to TRBJ2-3; maybe TRBD1 (5 bases). Germline V gene sequence: CDR1 MNHNS, CDR2 SASEGT. This CDR3 has 20 amino acids. The germline V and J ends were trimmed by 1 base and 8 bases, with 31 bases remaining between them. The CDR3 coding sequence is TGTGCCAGCAGTGAAGGATACCTCGATCCATCCGTTAGGGGCGCCGGTACGCAGTATTTT. As protein: CASSEGYLDPSVRGAGTQYF.

J is TRBJ2-1 and V is TRBV11-2; 7 bases match TRBD2. V lost 3 bases, J lost 4 bases, and 6 bases stayed unmatched. The length of the CDR3 is 15 residues. CDR1 is SGHAT and CDR2 is FQNNGV in the germline V gene. The CDR3 reads CASSFSLAVYNEQFF. The CDR3 region has the DNA TGTGCCAGCAGCTTCTCTCTAGCGGTGTACAATGAGCAGTTCTTC. The variable domain in full, completed from reference TRBV11-2 and TRBJ2-1, reads EAGVAQSPRYKIIEKRQSVAFWCNPISGHATLYWYQQILGQGPKLLIQFQNNGVVDDSQLPKDRFSAERLKGVDSTLKIQPAKLEDSAVYLCASSFSLAVYNEQFFGPGTRLTVL.

The CDR3 sequence is CASSLSGGGSREQFF. The CDR3 bases are TGTGCCAGCAGCTTATCTGGGGGAGGGTCCCGGGAGCAGTTCTTC. This chain connects TRBV7-2 to TRBJ2-1, with 7 bases that match TRBD2. This CDR3 contains 15 residues. Trimming cost V 2 bases and J 10 bases; bases outside gene matches: 11. CDR1 is SGHTA, CDR2 FQGNSA, per germline.

The chain recombines TRBV6-4 with TRBJ2-7; TRBD1 matches at 10 bases. V lost 9 bases and J lost 5; bases outside the gene matches: 13. The CDR3 length is 15 residues. The germline CDR1 and CDR2 sequences are MRHNA and SNTAGT. The CDR3 DNA sequence: TGTGCCAGGCACGACAGGGGGCGGGGAGAGAACGAGCAGTACTTC. It yields the protein CARHDRGRGENEQYF.

V gene TRBV4-3 combines with J gene TRBJ2-1; 8 bases are a match to TRBD2. The germline V gene has CDR1 LGHNA and CDR2 YSLEER. With V trimmed by 0 bases and J by 6 bases, 10 bases remained unmatched. This CDR3 spans 17 amino acids. The CDR3, as DNA: TGCGCCAGCAGCCAAGATCTCCCCAGCGGGGGCTCCAATGAGCAGTTCTTC. Translating it yields CASSQDLPSGGSNEQFF.

The V call is TRBV29-1, the J call TRBJ1-1; no reliable D call. V lost 1 base, J lost 1 base, and 7 bases lay in between. In germline, CDR1 is SQVTM, CDR2 ANQGSEA. This CDR3 contains 13 residues. CDR3 amino acids: CSVEVGWNTEAFF. The CDR3 region has the DNA TGCAGCGTTGAAGTGGGTTGGAACACTGAAGCTTTCTTT.